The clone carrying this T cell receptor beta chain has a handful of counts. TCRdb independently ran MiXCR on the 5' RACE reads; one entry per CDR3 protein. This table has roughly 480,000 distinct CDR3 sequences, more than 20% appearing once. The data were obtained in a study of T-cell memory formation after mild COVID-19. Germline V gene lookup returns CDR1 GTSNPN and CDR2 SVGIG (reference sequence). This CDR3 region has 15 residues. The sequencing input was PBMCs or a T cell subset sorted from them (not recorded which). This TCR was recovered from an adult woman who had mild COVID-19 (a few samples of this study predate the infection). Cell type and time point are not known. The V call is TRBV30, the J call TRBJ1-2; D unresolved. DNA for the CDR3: TGTGCTACGAGCTGGGAGAGCGGCCCTAACTATGGCTACACCTTC. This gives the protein CATSWESGPNYGYTF.